These 19 T cell receptor beta chains were all obtained from the same sample, sequenced in a study of blood T cell repertoires in COVID-19. The repertoire was sequenced with immunoSEQ multiplex PCR; TCRdb's copy has only in-frame clones and lacks some. This table has about 120,000 clones, roughly 83% appearing once. The sequenced material came from peripheral blood. These receptors all come from a woman older than 75 with acute or convalescent COVID-19.

The V gene is TRBV20-1, the J gene TRBJ2-3, with D tentatively TRBD2 (6 bases). CDR1 DFQATT and CDR2 SNEGSKA come from the germline V gene (reference sequence). V lost 4 bases and J 8 bases, leaving 10 bases between the germline ends. This CDR3 spans 11 amino acids. The chain's CDR3 is CSATTRATQYF. The CDR3 region has the DNA TGCAGTGCTACGACTAGAGCTACGCAGTATTTT.

This chain connects TRBV28 to TRBJ2-7; unclear D gene. The CDR3 has 13 residues. V lost 5 bases, J lost 2 bases, and 10 bases lay in between. The germline V gene encodes CDR1 MDHEN and CDR2 SYDVKM. In nucleotides, the CDR3 is TGTGCCAGCAGTCCGCAGGTCCCCTACGAGCAGTACTTC. It specifies CASSPQVPYEQYF. The full variable domain, its missing parts supplied by reference TRBV28 and TRBJ2-7, is DVKVTQSSRYLVKRTGEKVFLECVQDMDHENMFWYRQDPGLGLRLIYFSYDVKMKEKGDIPEGYSVSREKKERFSLILESASTNQTSMYLCASSPQVPYEQYFGPGTRLTVT.

The rearrangement links TRBV6-1 to TRBJ1-2, with TRBD1 matching 7 bases. Trimming removed 1 base from V and 4 bases from J; junction bases left unmatched: 9. The CDR3 contains 16 residues. Looked up from germline, CDR1 is MNHNS and CDR2 is SASEGT. In DNA, the CDR3 is TGTGCCAGCAGTGAAGGGCGGGGACAGTCCTTCTATGGCTACACCTTC. Its translation is CASSEGRGQSFYGYTF.

The CDR3 loop is CASSFSGGAGANVLTF. The CDR3 coding sequence is TGTGCCAGCAGCTTTAGCGGGGGTGCAGGGGCCAACGTCCTGACTTTC. V is TRBV7-2 and J is TRBJ2-6, with 9 bases lining up with TRBD2. V dropped 3 bases and J dropped 4; count of bases not matched to a gene: 4. The CDR3 covers 16 residues. In germline, CDR1 is SGHTA, CDR2 FQGNSA.

The DNA for the CDR3 is TGCAGCGTTGAAGACGGGGGGAGCTACACCTTC. Its protein is CSVEDGGSYTF. The J gene is TRBJ1-2, the V gene TRBV29-1; the D gene is possibly TRBD1 (5 bases). The germline gives CDR1 SQVTM, CDR2 ANQGSEA. V dropped 0 bases and J dropped 9 bases, with 8 bases sitting between them. The CDR3 is made up of 11 amino acids.

This chain joins TRBV29-1 and TRBJ1-1; D unclear. The V gene's germline CDR1 is SQVTM and CDR2 ANQGSEA. The CDR3 sequence is 10 residues long. V was trimmed by 6 bases and J by 5 bases, leaving 7 bases between them. Here the CDR3 reads CSVYRTEAFF. CDR3 DNA: TGCAGCGTCTATCGGACTGAAGCTTTCTTT.

The V and J genes are TRBV2 and TRBJ1-2; 8 nucleotides align to TRBD1. The CDR3 runs 14 residues. Germline V gives CDR1 SNHLY, CDR2 FYNNEI. V shed 2 bases and J 12 bases; nucleotides not matched to a gene: 11. The CDR3 is CASSESGQGPMDTF. CDR3 DNA sequence: TGTGCCAGCAGTGAATCAGGACAGGGTCCAATGGACACCTTC.

The chain combines TRBV2 with TRBJ1-2, with D tentatively TRBD1 (6 bases). The CDR3 is made up of 17 amino acids. Trimming took 6 bases from V and 8 from J, leaving 28 bases between them. The germline CDR1 and CDR2 sequences are SNHLY and FYNNEI. CDR3 amino acids: CASRGGSGTPSLRGYTF. For the CDR3, the DNA is TGTGCCAGCAGGGGGGGGTCCGGGACACCCAGTCTGAGGGGCTACACCTTC.

This clone was counted only a few times. The chain joins TRBV11-2 to TRBJ2-7, with D maybe TRBD2 (7 bases). The germline CDR1 and CDR2 sequences are SGHAT and FQNNGV. The CDR3 consists of 16 residues. The V gene lost 5 bases and the J gene lost 3 bases, with 20 bases spanning the gap. The DNA for the CDR3 is TGTGCCAGCAGCCACCGGAGGGGGGGGCTAAACTACGAGCAGTACTTC. Residues: CASSHRRGGLNYEQYF.

In its sample, this clone was seen a few times. The chain has TRBV28 and TRBJ1-5; 7 bases are a match to TRBD1. The CDR3 is 13 residues long. The ends lost 6 bases at V and 5 bases at J; junction bases unmatched: 4. Germline CDR1 and CDR2: MDHEN and SYDVKM. DNA for the CDR3: TGTGCCAGCAGAGGGGGCGGGTATCAGCCCCAGCATTTT. As protein: CASRGGGYQPQHF.

This chain connects TRBV18 to TRBJ1-1; the D is unclear. Per germline, CDR1 KGHSH and CDR2 LQKENI. Trimming stripped 3 bases from V and 5 bases from J, with 13 bases between. This CDR3 is 14 amino acids long. CDR3 in DNA: TGTGCCAGCTCACCCACTATGTTTGGGACTGAAGCTTTCTTT. Protein product: CASSPTMFGTEAFF. Looking up the rest from reference TRBV18 and TRBJ1-1 gives the full variable domain: NAGVMQNPRHLVRRRGQEARLRCSPMKGHSHVYWYRQLPEEGLKFMVYLQKENIIDESGMPKERFSAEFPKEGPSILRIQQVVRGDSAAYFCASSPTMFGTEAFFGQGTRLTVV.

The V call is TRBV5-6, the J call TRBJ1-1; 8 bases are a match to TRBD1. Germline loops: CDR1 SGHDT, CDR2 YYEEEE. V lost 2 bases to trimming and J lost 4 bases; unmatched junction nucleotides: 7. The CDR3 contains 15 residues. CDR3 protein: CASSFDRGGGTEAFF. The CDR3 DNA reads TGTGCCAGCAGCTTCGACAGGGGTGGGGGCACTGAAGCTTTCTTT. The entire variable domain, with the rest obtained from reference TRBV5-6 and TRBJ1-1, is as follows: DAGVTQSPTHLIKTRGQQVTLRCSPKSGHDTVSWYQQALGQGPQFIFQYYEEEERQRGNFPDRFSGHQFPNYSSELNVNALLLGDSALYLCASSFDRGGGTEAFFGQGTRLTVV.

In DNA, the CDR3 is TGTGCCACAGGGGCGACAGCTAACTATGGCTACACCTTC. Translation gives CATGATANYGYTF. The chain recombines TRBV10-3 with TRBJ1-2; TRBD1 is a possible D gene (6 bases). Germline assignment: CDR1 ENHRY and CDR2 SYGVKD. This CDR3 has 13 residues. V was cut by 10 bases and J by 0 bases, with 12 bases left in between.

The rearrangement uses TRBV7-9 and TRBJ2-7; 8 positions agree with TRBD2. Germline V gene data show CDR1 as SEHNR and CDR2 as FQNEAQ (reference sequence). CDR3 length: 16 amino acids. Trimming removed 1 base from V and 4 bases from J; junction bases left unmatched: 9. CDR3 protein: CASSLDFSSGQYEQYF. The CDR3 DNA follows: TGTGCCAGCAGCTTAGATTTTTCTAGCGGGCAATACGAGCAGTACTTC.

This sequence joins TRBV7-9 and TRBJ1-4, with 8 nucleotides matching TRBD1. The V gene end was trimmed by 6 bases and the J gene end by 5 bases; junction bases not matched to a gene: 8. CDR3 length: 15 amino acids. The germline gives CDR1 SEHNR, CDR2 FQNEAQ (reference sequence). The CDR3 DNA reads as TGTGCCAGCAGGTCGACAGGGGAGGGGAATGAAAAACTGTTTTTT. As protein: CASRSTGEGNEKLFF. Filled out from reference TRBV7-9 and TRBJ1-4, the complete variable domain reads DTGVSQNPRHKITKRGQNVTFRCDPISEHNRLYWYRQTLGQGPEFLTYFQNEAQLEKSRLLSDRFSAERPKGSFSTLEIQRTEQGDSAMYLCASRSTGEGNEKLFFGSGTQLSVL.

The rearrangement uses TRBV5-1 and TRBJ2-2, with unresolved D. The CDR3 has 16 amino acids. The germline CDR1 and CDR2 sequences are SGHRS and YFSETQ. Trimming left V 1 base short and J 1 base short, with 11 bases between. The CDR3 DNA is TGCGCCAGCAGCTTGAAAATTACGGGGAACACCGGGGAGCTGTTTTTT. The encoded protein is CASSLKITGNTGELFF.

The chain combines TRBV7-2 with TRBJ1-1; 12 bases align to TRBD1. This CDR3 is 17 amino acids long. Trimming removed 6 bases from V and 1 base from J; junction bases left unmatched: 9. Germline CDR1 reads SGHTA; CDR2 reads FQGNSA. The chain's CDR3 is CASSSYGTGGRNTEAFF. As DNA, the CDR3 is TGTGCCAGCAGTTCTTACGGGACAGGGGGCCGGAACACTGAAGCTTTCTTT.

The chain carries TRBV5-6 and TRBJ2-5; a possible D gene is TRBD2 (6 bases). The CDR3 covers 14 residues. V was clipped by 5 bases and J by 2 bases, with 13 bases between them. In germline, CDR1 is SGHDT, CDR2 YYEEEE. The CDR3 nucleotides are TGTGCCAGCAGATGGGGACTGGCGCAAGAGACCCAGTACTTC. Translated, it gives CASRWGLAQETQYF.

In this sample, this clone turned up once. Other DNA sequences of this sample code for an identical CDR3. For the CDR3, the DNA is TGTGCCAGCAGCCTGGGGGGAAATTCACCCCTCCACTTT. Translation: CASSLGGNSPLHF. This sequence joins TRBV11-3 and TRBJ1-6; possible D gene TRBD1, 5 bases. The CDR3 is made up of 13 amino acids. The V end lost 5 bases, the J end lost 7 bases, and 9 bases lay between the germline ends. CDR1 is SGHNT, CDR2 YENEEA, per germline.